The 19 T cell receptor beta chains below come from one sample, sequenced in a study of post-analysis software for immune sequencing data (dated by TCRdb to 2014 to 2015). Paper-wide results and their limitations: Patients showed significantly higher frequencies than controls for about 5 TRBV segments, among them TRBV5-6, TRBV5-1 and TRBV20-1.

These receptors are not linked to any known antigen. Libraries were constructed by PCR. Sequencing instrument: Illumina HiSeq 2500. Unique molecular identifiers were incorporated into TCR beta cDNA libraries to reduce PCR and sequencing biases. TCRdb reworked the public reads: Q25 trimming with fastp, MiXCR clone assembly, productive beta chains retained. CDR3 protein sequences are deduplicated, and each keeps its most common genes and DNA. The sample table contains roughly 400,000 distinct CDR3 sequences; only one count was recorded for 35% to 45% of them. The ten most abundant clones make up less than 8% of the sample. Sequencing was performed on blood. These receptors were collected from a girl aged 2-9 years with multiple sclerosis.

V usage is TRBV29-1 and J usage is TRBJ1-2; D uncertain. V was trimmed by 4 bases and J by 8 bases, leaving 17 bases between them. The germline CDR1 and CDR2 sequences are SQVTM and ANQGSEA. CDR3 size: 13 residues. The DNA for the CDR3 is TGCAGCGTTGGATACGGCGCTATGGGCGGCTACACCTTC. Its translation is CSVGYGAMGGYTF.

This clonotype was observed a handful of times. Here the CDR3 reads CASSLGPTGVSGPWTLHF. The CDR3 DNA sequence: TGTGCCAGCAGCTTAGGTCCCACAGGGGTATCCGGACCTTGGACCCTCCACTTT. The chain is built from TRBV7-2 and TRBJ1-6; 7 bases match TRBD1. This CDR3 region has 18 residues. Germline V CDR1 and CDR2: SGHTA, FQGNSA. The V gene end was trimmed by 1 base and the J gene end by 14 bases; junction bases not matched to a gene: 20.

The V call is TRBV6-6, the J call TRBJ1-2, with 7 bases matching TRBD1. Per germline, CDR1 MNHNY and CDR2 SVGAGI (reference sequence). CDR3 length: 14 residues. V lost 2 bases and J lost 2; bases outside the gene matches: 2. The CDR3 loop reads CASSYGGQNYGYTF. As DNA, the CDR3 is TGTGCCAGCAGTTACGGGGGACAGAACTATGGCTACACCTTC.

V gene TRBV5-5 combines with J gene TRBJ1-5; D gene unclear. The germline gives CDR1 SGHKS, CDR2 YYEKEE (reference sequence). V lost 5 bases and J 0 bases, leaving 15 bases between the germline ends. The CDR3 covers 16 residues. The CDR3 loop reads CASSHAAGYSNQPQHF. The CDR3 region has the DNA TGTGCCAGCAGTCATGCCGCGGGCTATAGCAATCAGCCCCAGCATTTT.

J is TRBJ2-1 and V is TRBV20-1; TRBD2 matches at 13 bases. V dropped 3 bases and J dropped 2; count of bases not matched to a gene: 4. Germline CDR1 DFQATT, CDR2 SNEGSKA (reference sequence). This CDR3 region has 16 residues. The CDR3 loop is CSASGLAGATYNEQFF. As DNA, the CDR3 is TGCAGTGCTAGCGGACTAGCGGGGGCGACCTACAATGAGCAGTTCTTC.

To note about this clonotype: Given a much more abundant clone one base away, this may be a read error. The chain combines TRBV7-2 with TRBJ2-5; possible D gene TRBD2, 5 bases. Trimming cost V 2 bases and J 2 bases, with 9 bases left between them. In germline, CDR1 is SGHTA, CDR2 FQGNSA. There are 14 residues in the CDR3. In DNA, the CDR3 is TGTACCAGCAGCTTATACCGGGAACAAGAGACCCAGTACTTC. It translates to CTSSLYREQETQYF.

This clonotype was seen ten or more times. This rearrangement joins TRBV2 to TRBJ2-1; 8 bases line up with TRBD1. The germline gives CDR1 SNHLY, CDR2 FYNNEI. This CDR3 is built from 17 residues. Losses at the gene ends were 3 bases for V and 6 bases for J; bases not matched to a gene: 13. The CDR3 nucleotides read TGTGCCAGCAGTGACGATCCACAAAGACAGGGGAGCAATGAGCAGTTCTTC. Translation gives CASSDDPQRQGSNEQFF.

This chain uses TRBV27 with TRBJ2-3; TRBD2 aligns across 10 bases. V shed 4 bases, J shed 5 bases, and the junction held 12 bases outside the gene matches. The CDR3 totals 17 residues. Germline V gene data show CDR1 as MNHEY and CDR2 as SMNVEV (reference sequence). The CDR3 spells CASSSVFSGRQEDTQYF. CDR3 bases: TGTGCCAGCAGTTCAGTATTTAGCGGGAGGCAGGAAGATACGCAGTATTTT.

The table lists this clonotype with a few counts. The V gene is TRBV29-1, the J gene TRBJ1-2; no firm D call. The length of the CDR3 is 14 residues. Trimming left V 4 bases short and J 4 bases short, with 16 bases between. CDR1 is SQVTM, CDR2 ANQGSEA, per germline. The CDR3 region has the DNA TGCAGCGTTGTTTTGGGAGATGGTTCCTATGGCTACACCTTC. Translating gives CSVVLGDGSYGYTF.

This clonotype was seen a handful of times. The chain is built from TRBV27 and TRBJ1-5; unclear D gene. Germline V gene data show CDR1 as MNHEY and CDR2 as SMNVEV (reference sequence). The CDR3 is 14 amino acids. Trimming removed 4 bases at V and 3 bases at J, with 10 bases between. The CDR3 coding sequence is TGTGCCAGCAGTTCGGGCGGGTTCAATCAGCCCCAGCATTTT. Its translation is CASSSGGFNQPQHF.

This clonotype was found a few times. The chain couples TRBV18 to TRBJ2-7, with 7 bases that match TRBD2. Trimming removed 4 bases from V and 0 bases from J; junction bases left unmatched: 0. Germline V gene sequence: CDR1 KGHSH, CDR2 LQKENI. The CDR3 spans 13 residues. CDR3 coding DNA: TGTGCCAGCTCACGGGGGGGCTCCTACGAGCAGTACTTC. Translation gives CASSRGGSYEQYF.

The table lists this clonotype with a count of one. V usage is TRBV12-3 or TRBV12-4 and J usage is TRBJ1-1; no firm D call. This CDR3 is 15 amino acids long. Trimming left V 1 base short and J 4 bases short, with 13 bases between. The CDR3 DNA reads as TGTGCCAGCAGTTTAGGACCGGGAGTAAGCACTGAAGCTTTCTTT. Its translation is CASSLGPGVSTEAFF.

This clonotype was seen more than once but under ten times. V usage is TRBV7-3 and J usage is TRBJ2-5; 8 nucleotides agree with TRBD2. The J segment lost 3 bases and the V segment lost 2 bases, leaving 5 bases of the junction unmatched. This CDR3 spans 15 amino acids. CDR1 is SGHTA, CDR2 FQGTGA, per germline. In nucleotides, the CDR3 is TGTGCCAGCAGCTTATCAGCGGGGGCTAAAGAGACCCAGTACTTC. Translated, it gives CASSLSAGAKETQYF.

V usage is TRBV20-1 and J usage is TRBJ2-4, with D hard to call. The V and J ends lost 1 base and 1 base respectively, with 5 bases between them. This CDR3 region has 13 residues. CDR1 DFQATT and CDR2 SNEGSKA come from the germline V gene (reference sequence). CDR3 in amino acids: CSARVSAKNIQYF. The DNA of the CDR3 is TGCAGTGCTAGAGTTTCGGCCAAAAACATTCAGTACTTC.

This chain joins TRBV18 and TRBJ2-5; 9 nucleotides match TRBD2. Germline trimming cut 3 bases from V and 11 bases from J; bases unmatched to any gene: 7. Germline V CDR1 and CDR2: KGHSH, LQKENI. CDR3 size: 13 residues. CDR3: CASSPGTSIEQYF. Here the CDR3 DNA reads TGTGCCAGCTCACCCGGGACTAGCATAGAGCAGTACTTC.

In this sample, this clonotype turned up a few times. The V and J genes are TRBV28 and TRBJ2-7, with D possibly matching TRBD1 (5 bases). V lost 7 bases to trimming and J lost 2 bases, with 15 bases between them. The CDR3 length is 14 residues. The germline V gene has CDR1 MDHEN and CDR2 SYDVKM. For the CDR3, the DNA is TGTGCCAGCACCAGGACATTCCCCACCTACGAGCAGTACTTC. It codes for CASTRTFPTYEQYF.

The V call is TRBV6-4, the J call TRBJ1-2; D unresolved. Germline V gene data show CDR1 as MRHNA and CDR2 as SNTAGT. Trimming removed 6 bases from V and 3 bases from J, with 8 bases in between. This CDR3 is built from 12 residues. DNA of the CDR3: TGTGCCAGCAGCGACGGGGACTATGGCTACACCTTC. It specifies CASSDGDYGYTF.

This clonotype has ten or more counts. This chain uses TRBV7-9 with TRBJ2-3; D remains ambiguous. This CDR3 contains 13 residues. Germline V gene data show CDR1 as SEHNR and CDR2 as FQNEAQ (reference sequence). The V end was cut by 5 bases, the J end by 9 bases, with 15 bases between. The CDR3 loop reads CASSPGSSYTQYF. For the CDR3, the DNA is TGTGCCAGCAGCCCCGGGTCCTCCTACACGCAGTATTTT.

This clonotype was observed a handful of times. This rearrangement joins TRBV6-5 to TRBJ1-6; D uncertain. The CDR3 runs 16 residues. CDR1 is MNHEY and CDR2 is SVGAGI in the germline V gene. V was cut by 0 bases and J by 8 bases, with 14 bases left in between. The CDR3 spells CASSYSLSLGDSPLHF. Here the CDR3 DNA reads TGTGCCAGCAGTTACTCGTTATCACTTGGGGATTCACCCCTCCACTTT.